This T cell receptor beta chain stems from a study of human T cells and chemical hapten exposure (dated by TCRdb to about 2021). With regard to the full study: For sensitization, 2% DPC in acetone was applied to a 2 cm by 2 cm area of upper inner arm skin. Throughout the roughly 25-week study period, patients were also given weekly therapeutic DPC doses on the scalp. Patch tests used Finn chambers with 0.01% DPC on the upper back, scored after 6 days by International Contact Dermatitis Research Group standards. The mostly female patient cohort included alopecia areata with under or over 50% scalp involvement, alopecia totalis and alopecia universalis. The libraries were sequenced as a pool, and the TCR yield per sample differed mostly because of small variations in library volumes within the pool. The study tracked peripheral blood TCR repertoire changes in vivo during primary and secondary sensitization to the hapten diphenylcyclopropenone (DPC) in alopecia patients. Blood samples were taken from patients before sensitization (week 0) and then at 2, 6 and about 24 weeks after DPC sensitization. Approximately 28 alopecia patients provided blood for TCR sequencing at one to four time points (pre-sensitization, 2, 6 and 24 weeks).

Between the V and J ends, shortened by 8 bases and 0 bases respectively, the junction contains 12 bases. The CDR3 goes from the cysteine to the phenylalanine over 14 residues. Only CDR3 DNA remains: 42 bases, in frame from the first base. Broader findings and caveats from the paper: DPC sensitization did not change how many TCRs were above 1 in 1000 frequency, and no evidence was found of alterations in global repertoire structure. Patch test score was positively correlated with the number of PT1 expanded TCRs, with significance at thresholds 8, 16 and 32 but not at 4. Compared with pre-sensitization or healthy control sets, expanded TCRs formed significantly more large CDR3 similarity clusters, which is consistent with antigen-driven responses. Repeated subsampling changed both the strength of the expansion versus patch-test correlation and the threshold at which that correlation became significant. All patients had alopecia, a presumed autoimmune disease, so their immune response might differ from that of healthy individuals.

Library method: RACE. Sequencer: NextSeq 500. During library preparation, unique molecular identifiers were attached to individual cDNA molecules so that TCRs could be counted quantitatively and reproducibly. From each blood RNA sample, both TCR alpha and TCR beta chains were sequenced. The published analysis was carried out like this. A median of approximately 96,000 TCRs per sample was observed, with a range of about 20,000 to 690,600. The Decombinator software suite was used to annotate the V, J and CDR3 of the TCR reads. For PS versus PT1 abundance plots, all samples were subsampled to the same number of TCRs (28,000). Expanded TCRs were defined as absent before sensitization and observed at least eight times at the 2-week time point. TCRdb reprocessed the public reads (quality trimming at Q25 with fastp, clone calling with MiXCR) and kept in-frame beta chains. Merged by CDR3 protein, the rows form single entries marked with the most common genes and DNA. TCRdb, not the authors, supplied the V and J calls. The sample contains approximately 400,000 distinct CDR3 sequences, about 4.4% of them found a single time. Under 3% of the sample goes to the ten largest clones.

Taken with the paper, the label for time point translates to: patch test 1, 2 weeks after DPC sensitization. In the paper's terms, the treatment or condition label means: therapeutic diphenylcyclopropenone sensitization with weekly scalp DPC. At every patch-test visit, the blood draw took place before the patch test was put on. Eligible patients were aged 18 to 70, diagnosed with alopecia, deemed suitable for DPC therapy, and excluded if pregnant. Total RNA was extracted from unfractionated whole blood collected in Tempus Blood RNA tubes. This clonotype appeared a few times. What this receptor recognizes is not known. Base qualities are missing; no much larger clone stands one base away.

Sequences were derived from whole blood, sampled in connection with sensitization to the hapten diphenylcyclopropenone (DPC). The source of this sequence is a woman between 50 and 59 years old with alopecia areata. Some clones in this sample may be carry-over from other donors' samples. The V and J segments used are TRBV12-3 or TRBV12-4 and TRBJ2-3; 6 matching bases give a weak D call of TRBD2. The sequence in DNA is TGTGCCAGCCTGGCGGGAATTAGCACAGATACGCAGTATTTT. Translated, it gives CASLAGISTDTQYF.